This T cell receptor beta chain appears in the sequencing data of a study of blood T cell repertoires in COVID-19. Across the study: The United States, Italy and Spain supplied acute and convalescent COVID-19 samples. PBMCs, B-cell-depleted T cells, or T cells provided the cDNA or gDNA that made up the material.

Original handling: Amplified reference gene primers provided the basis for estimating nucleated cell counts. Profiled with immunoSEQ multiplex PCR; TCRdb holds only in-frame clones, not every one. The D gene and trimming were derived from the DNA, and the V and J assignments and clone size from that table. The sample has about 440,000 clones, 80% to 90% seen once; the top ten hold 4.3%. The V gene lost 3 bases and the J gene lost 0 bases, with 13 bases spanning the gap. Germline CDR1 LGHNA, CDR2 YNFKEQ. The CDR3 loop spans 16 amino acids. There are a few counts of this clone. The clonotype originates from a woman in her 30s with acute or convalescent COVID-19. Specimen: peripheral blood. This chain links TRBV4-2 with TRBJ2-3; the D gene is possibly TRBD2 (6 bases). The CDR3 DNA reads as TGTGCCAGCAGCCACCCCGGGGGAACTAGCACAGATACGCAGTATTTT. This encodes CASSHPGGTSTDTQYF.